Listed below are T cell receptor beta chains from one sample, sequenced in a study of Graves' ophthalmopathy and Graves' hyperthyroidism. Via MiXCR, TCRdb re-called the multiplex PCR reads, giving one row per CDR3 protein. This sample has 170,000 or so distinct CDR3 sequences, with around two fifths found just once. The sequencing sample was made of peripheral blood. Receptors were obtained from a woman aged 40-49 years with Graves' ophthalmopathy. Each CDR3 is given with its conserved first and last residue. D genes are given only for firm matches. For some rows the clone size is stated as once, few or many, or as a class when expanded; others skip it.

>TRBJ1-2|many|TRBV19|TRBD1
TGTGCCAGTAGTGGACAGGCCGGTGGCTACACCTTC
CASSGQAGGYTF
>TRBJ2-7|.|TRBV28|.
TGTGCCAGCCGGCGGCCGGCGCACAGCTCCTACGAGCAGTACTTC
CASRRPAHSSYEQYF
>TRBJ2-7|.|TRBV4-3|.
TGCGCCAGCAGCCAAGACGCTAGCTCCTACGAGCAGTACTTC
CASSQDASSYEQYF
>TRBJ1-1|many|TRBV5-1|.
TGCGCCAGCAGCTCAACATCTCCCCGGACAGCGAACACTGAAGCTTTCTTT
CASSSTSPRTANTEAFF
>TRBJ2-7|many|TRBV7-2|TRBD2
TGTGCCAGCTGTCCTAGCGGGAGGGCCTACGAGCAGTACTTC
CASCPSGRAYEQYF
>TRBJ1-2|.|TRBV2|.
TGTGCCAGCAGTGACCCCGACAGCAACTATGGCTACACCTTC
CASSDPDSNYGYTF
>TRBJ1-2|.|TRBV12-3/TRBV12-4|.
TGTGCCAGCATCCCGGGACCCCGCTATGGCTACACCTTC
CASIPGPRYGYTF
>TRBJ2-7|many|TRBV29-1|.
TGCAGCGTTGAAAAGGGAGAGGGCGTGAACGAGCAGTACTTC
CSVEKGEGVNEQYF
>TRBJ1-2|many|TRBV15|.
TGTGCCACCAGCAGGCATCTCTGGGGTAGTGGCTATGGCTACACCTTC
CATSRHLWGSGYGYTF
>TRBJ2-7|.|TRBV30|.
TGTGCCTGGTCGGGGCTCACGGTGCCCTACGAGCAGTACTTC
CAWSGLTVPYEQYF
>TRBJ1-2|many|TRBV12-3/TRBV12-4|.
TGTGCCAGCAGTTTTGGGGCAGGGACATTCTATGGCTACACCTTC
CASSFGAGTFYGYTF
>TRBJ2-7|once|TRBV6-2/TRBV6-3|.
TGTGCCAGTAGCGAGGGGCGGTGGACCGAGCAGTACTTC
CASSEGRWTEQYF
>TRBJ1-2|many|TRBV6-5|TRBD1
TGTGCCAGCACAAAGGGACAGGGGGCAATCTATGGCTACACCTTC
CASTKGQGAIYGYTF
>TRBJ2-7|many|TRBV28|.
TGTGCCAGCAGTTTACAGGGTCCCTACGAGCAGTACTTC
CASSLQGPYEQYF